These 2 T cell receptor beta chains were sequenced from one sample in a study of regulatory T cells in long-lasting Graves disease. Time point here: persistent/refractory GD, antithyroid drugs over 5 years with positive TRAb. After RNA was extracted from PBMCs, the TCR library was made from it. The TCR beta library used iRepertoire HTBI primers with Arm-PCR amplification of CDR3. MiXCR, applied by TCRdb to the multiplex PCR reads, yields one record per CDR3 protein. The sample shows roughly 400,000 distinct CDR3 sequences, 20% of them seen only once. The specimen was peripheral blood mononuclear cells (PBMCs), collected when the disease was refractory, from a patient treated with antithyroid drugs. The origin of the receptors is a female donor with Graves disease.

Only a few counts were recorded for this clonotype. The chain couples TRBV20-1 to TRBJ2-2; D is ambiguous. Trimming shortened V by 1 base and J by 5 bases, and 11 bases separated the two germline ends. Germline V lookup: CDR1 DFQATT, CDR2 SNEGSKA (reference sequence). This CDR3 is built from 14 residues. The CDR3 sequence is CSARARSVTGELFF. The CDR3 nucleotides read TGCAGTGCTAGAGCGAGGAGTGTTACCGGGGAGCTGTTTTTT.

The chain has TRBV5-4 and TRBJ2-1; no clear D. CDR1 and CDR2 (germline): SGHNT, YYREEE (reference sequence). The CDR3 has 13 amino acids. The ends were cut back, 6 bases at V and 7 bases at J, with 14 bases in the middle. The DNA for the CDR3 is TGTGCCAGCATGGATCGTTCGTATAATGAGCAGTTCTTC. This encodes CASMDRSYNEQFF. Supplemented by reference TRBV5-4 and TRBJ2-1, the full variable domain reads ETGVTQSPTHLIKTRGQQVTLRCSSQSGHNTVSWYQQALGQGPQFIFQYYREEENGRGNFPPRFSGLQFPNYSSELNVNALELDDSALYLCASMDRSYNEQFFGPGTRLTVL.